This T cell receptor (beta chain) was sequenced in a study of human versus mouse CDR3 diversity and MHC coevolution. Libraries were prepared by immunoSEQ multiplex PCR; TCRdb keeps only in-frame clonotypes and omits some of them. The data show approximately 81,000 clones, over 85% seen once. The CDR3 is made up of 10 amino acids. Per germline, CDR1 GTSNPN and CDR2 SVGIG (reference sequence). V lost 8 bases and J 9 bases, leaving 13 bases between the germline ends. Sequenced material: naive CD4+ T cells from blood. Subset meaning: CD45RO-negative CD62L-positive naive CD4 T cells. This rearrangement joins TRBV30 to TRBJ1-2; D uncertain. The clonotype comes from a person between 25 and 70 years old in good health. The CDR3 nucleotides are TGTGCCCGGGGTGGAGGGAGCTACACCTTC. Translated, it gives CARGGGSYTF.